The rows below give T cell receptor beta chains drawn from one sample of a study of blood T cell repertoires in COVID-19. Only in-frame clones appear in the TCRdb table, and some are missing; sequencing was by immunoSEQ multiplex PCR. The sample has roughly 140,000 clones; 70% to 90% are singletons. The sequencing sample was made of peripheral blood. Receptor source: a woman aged 55-69 years with COVID-19, enrolled during active disease. Each CDR3 is given with its conserved first and last residue. A D gene is named only where the DNA matches it firmly. Clone size, where shown, is once, few, many, or a class for clones that have expanded.

j_call: TRBJ1-2; d_call: -; clone_size: -; v_call: TRBV6-5; cdr3_nt: TGTGCCACCACGACAGACTATGGCTACACCTTC; cdr3_aa: CATTTDYGYTF
j_call: TRBJ1-2; d_call: TRBD1; clone_size: -; v_call: TRBV29-1; cdr3_nt: TGCAGCGTTGACGGGACCGGGACAGGGGTTATGGGGAACTATGGCTACACCTTC; cdr3_aa: CSVDGTGTGVMGNYGYTF
j_call: TRBJ1-5; d_call: -; clone_size: -; v_call: TRBV3-1/TRBV3-2; cdr3_nt: TGTGCCAGCAGCGAAGCAGGGTCCAATCAGCCCCAGCATTTT; cdr3_aa: CASSEAGSNQPQHF
j_call: TRBJ1-6; d_call: -; clone_size: few; v_call: TRBV9; cdr3_nt: TGTGCCAGCAGCGTAGTTGGAGCGGGTAATTCACCCCTCCACTTT; cdr3_aa: CASSVVGAGNSPLHF
j_call: TRBJ2-2; d_call: -; clone_size: -; v_call: TRBV3-1/TRBV3-2; cdr3_nt: TGTGCCAGCAGCCAAGCCTCTCGGCGAGGGACCGGGGAGCTGTTTTTT; cdr3_aa: CASSQASRRGTGELFF
j_call: TRBJ1-2; d_call: TRBD1; clone_size: -; v_call: TRBV6-4; cdr3_nt: TGTGCCAGCAGAGGACAGGGGAGTGACTATGGCTACACCTTC; cdr3_aa: CASRGQGSDYGYTF
j_call: TRBJ1-5; d_call: -; clone_size: once; v_call: TRBV5-6; cdr3_nt: TGTGCCAGCAGTCTCTATCGATATAGCAATCAGCCCCAGCATTTT; cdr3_aa: CASSLYRYSNQPQHF
j_call: TRBJ2-1; d_call: TRBD1; clone_size: once; v_call: TRBV5-1; cdr3_nt: TGCGCCAGCAGCTTGAAGGGGGCGGCCAATGAGCAGTTCTTC; cdr3_aa: CASSLKGAANEQFF
j_call: TRBJ1-5; d_call: -; clone_size: -; v_call: TRBV24-1; cdr3_nt: TGTGCCACCAGTGATCCAACAGCTAGCAATCAGCCCCAGCATTTT; cdr3_aa: CATSDPTASNQPQHF
j_call: TRBJ2-1; d_call: TRBD2; clone_size: -; v_call: TRBV30; cdr3_nt: TGTGCCTCTCTAGCGGGGGGACTCTCCTACAATGAGCAGTTCTTC; cdr3_aa: CASLAGGLSYNEQFF
j_call: TRBJ1-5; d_call: TRBD1; clone_size: -; v_call: TRBV19; cdr3_nt: TGTGCCAGTAGGGACAGGGAGAACAATCAGCCCCAGCATTTT; cdr3_aa: CASRDRENNQPQHF
j_call: TRBJ1-1; d_call: -; clone_size: once; v_call: TRBV5-1; cdr3_nt: TGCGCCAGCAGCTTGGAGCGGGAGGGTGAAGCTTTCTTT; cdr3_aa: CASSLEREGEAFF
j_call: TRBJ2-3; d_call: TRBD2; clone_size: -; v_call: TRBV9; cdr3_nt: TGTGCCAGCAGCGCTAGCGGTACCCTTAGCACAGATACGCAGTATTTT; cdr3_aa: CASSASGTLSTDTQYF
j_call: TRBJ1-5; d_call: -; clone_size: -; v_call: TRBV6-1; cdr3_nt: TGTGCCAGCAGTGAACTCGACAGGTATCAGCCCCAGCATTTT; cdr3_aa: CASSELDRYQPQHF
j_call: TRBJ1-1; d_call: TRBD1; clone_size: -; v_call: TRBV9; cdr3_nt: TGTGCCAGCAGCCCGGGACAGGGACGGAACACTGAAGCTTTCTTT; cdr3_aa: CASSPGQGRNTEAFF
j_call: TRBJ1-2; d_call: TRBD1; clone_size: -; v_call: TRBV19; cdr3_nt: TGTGCCAGTAGTATAGATCAGGGGGAAATCTATGGCTACACCTTC; cdr3_aa: CASSIDQGEIYGYTF
j_call: TRBJ1-1; d_call: -; clone_size: few; v_call: TRBV2; cdr3_nt: TGTGCCAGCCCCCCCAATCCAGACACTGAAGCTTTCTTT; cdr3_aa: CASPPNPDTEAFF